This T cell receptor beta chain was sequenced for a study of OX40 agonist ivuxolimab in advanced cancers. The study's findings and limits: At 0.1 to 3.0 mg/kg, clonal expansion of CD4+ and CD8+ blood T cells had occurred by week 6.

Clones were sequenced by immunoSEQ multiplex PCR, and TCRdb holds only the in-frame ones, with some missing. This repertoire shows some 60,000 clones, about 88% found once; its top ten account for 3.5% to 5%. No patient had autoimmune disease or received systemic immunosuppression. Worth noting for this clone: No antigen is known for it.

The TCR sequence derives from an adult with an advanced solid tumor such as melanoma, head and neck, liver or kidney cancer. Specimen: CD4+ or CD8+ T cells sorted from blood, collected in a trial of the OX40 agonist ivuxolimab.

DNA for the CDR3: TGTGCCAGCAGCTTGCAGGGGGGCTACGAGCAGTACTTC. It codes for CASSLQGGYEQYF. The chain combines TRBV7-9 with TRBJ2-7; D is perhaps TRBD1 (7 bases). CDR1 is SEHNR, CDR2 FQNEAQ, per germline (reference sequence). The CDR3 is 13 amino acids. Trimming cost V 3 bases and J 3 bases, with 9 bases left between them.